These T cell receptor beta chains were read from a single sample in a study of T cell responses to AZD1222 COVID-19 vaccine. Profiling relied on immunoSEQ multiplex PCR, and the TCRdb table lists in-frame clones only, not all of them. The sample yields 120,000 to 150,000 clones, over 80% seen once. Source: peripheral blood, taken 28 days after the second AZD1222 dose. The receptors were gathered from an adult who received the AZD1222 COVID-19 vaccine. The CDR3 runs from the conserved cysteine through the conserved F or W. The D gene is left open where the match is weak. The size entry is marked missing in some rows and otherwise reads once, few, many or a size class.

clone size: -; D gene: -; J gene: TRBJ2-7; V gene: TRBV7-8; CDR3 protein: CASSLARLGGDEQYF
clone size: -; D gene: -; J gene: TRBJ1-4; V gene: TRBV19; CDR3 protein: CASSMSGAEKLFF
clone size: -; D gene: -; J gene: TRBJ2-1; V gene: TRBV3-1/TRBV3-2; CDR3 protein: CASSLRDEQFF
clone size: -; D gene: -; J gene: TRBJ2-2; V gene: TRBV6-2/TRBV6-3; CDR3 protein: CASSYSTPGAAGELFF
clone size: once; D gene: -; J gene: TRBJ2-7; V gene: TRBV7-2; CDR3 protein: CASSSRPGGLSYEQYF
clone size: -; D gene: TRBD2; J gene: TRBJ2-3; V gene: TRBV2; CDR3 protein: CASSESAGGSTDTQYF
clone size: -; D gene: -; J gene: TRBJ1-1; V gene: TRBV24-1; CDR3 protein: CATSDLWGHTEAFF
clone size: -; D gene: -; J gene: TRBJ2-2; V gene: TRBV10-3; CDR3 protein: CAISESAQRASTGELFF
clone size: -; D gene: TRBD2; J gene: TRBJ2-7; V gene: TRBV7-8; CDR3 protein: CASSLFRLAGTTYEQYF
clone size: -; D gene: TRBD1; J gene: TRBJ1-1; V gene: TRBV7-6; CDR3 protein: CASSSLTGEAFF
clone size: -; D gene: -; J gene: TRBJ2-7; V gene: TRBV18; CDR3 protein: CASSPGASPAQYF
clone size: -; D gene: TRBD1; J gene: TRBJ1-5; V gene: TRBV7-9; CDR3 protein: CASSLGQGVDQPQHF
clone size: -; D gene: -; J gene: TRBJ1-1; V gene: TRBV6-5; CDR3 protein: CASSYVQVGMNTEAFF
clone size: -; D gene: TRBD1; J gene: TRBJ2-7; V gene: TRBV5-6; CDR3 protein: CASSEDRGLIYEQYF
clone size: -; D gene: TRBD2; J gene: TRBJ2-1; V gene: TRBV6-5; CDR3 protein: CASRPTRGEYNEQFF
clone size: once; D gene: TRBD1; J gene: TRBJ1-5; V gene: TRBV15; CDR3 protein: CATSRDRGRLNQPQHF
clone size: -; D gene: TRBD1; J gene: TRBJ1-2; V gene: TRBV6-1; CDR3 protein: CASSFTGTAYGYTF
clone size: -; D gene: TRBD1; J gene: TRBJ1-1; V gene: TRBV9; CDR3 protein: CASSGTGVTEAFF
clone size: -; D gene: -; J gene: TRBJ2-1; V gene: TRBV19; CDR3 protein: CASIPCPTYNEQFF
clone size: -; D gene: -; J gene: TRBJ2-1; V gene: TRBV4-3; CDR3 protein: CASSQSSVSSYNEQFF
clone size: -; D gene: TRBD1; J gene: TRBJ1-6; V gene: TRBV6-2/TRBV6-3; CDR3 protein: CASSPLGQGEESPLHF
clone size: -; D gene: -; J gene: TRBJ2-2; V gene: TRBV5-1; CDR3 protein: CASSLDSPNTGELFF
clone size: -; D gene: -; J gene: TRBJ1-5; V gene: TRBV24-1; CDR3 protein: CATSDPGEGDLGPQHF
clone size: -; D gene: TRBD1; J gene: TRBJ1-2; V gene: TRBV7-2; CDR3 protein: CASSFSQGARGYTF
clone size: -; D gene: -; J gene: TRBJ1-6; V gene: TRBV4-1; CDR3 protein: CASSQDSSYNSPLHF
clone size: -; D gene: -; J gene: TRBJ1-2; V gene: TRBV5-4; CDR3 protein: CASSPPGPVGYGYTF
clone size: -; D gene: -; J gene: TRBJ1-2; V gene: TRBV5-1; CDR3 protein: CASSLTGQSGYTF
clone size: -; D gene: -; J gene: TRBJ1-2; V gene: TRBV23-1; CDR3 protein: CASSPPQCCRAMDGYTF